A selection of T cell receptor beta chains follows, all from one sample in a study of sequential checkpoint blockade in melanoma. The repertoire was sequenced with immunoSEQ multiplex PCR; TCRdb's copy has only in-frame clones and lacks some. Of under 50,000 clones in the sample, more than 70% were seen once. The sample was CD8+ T cells sorted from blood (inferred from file names), taken from a patient given nivolumab and ipilimumab in sequence. The origin of the receptors is a human donor with melanoma. The CDR3 runs from the conserved cysteine through the conserved F or W. A D gene is named only where the DNA matches it firmly. Rows give clone size only sometimes, using once, few, many, or a class for an expanded clone.

cdr3_length	v_call	clone_size	j_call	d_call	cdr3_nt	cdr3_aa
17	TRBV4-3	few	TRBJ2-1	TRBD2	TGCGCCAGCAGCCAAGATCGGCTAGCGGGAGTAAAGAATGAGCAGTTCTTC	CASSQDRLAGVKNEQFF
15	TRBV9	once	TRBJ1-4	-	TGTGCCAGCAGCGAGAAACAGGGATTATGGGAAAAACTGTTTTTT	CASSEKQGLWEKLFF
13	TRBV5-6	-	TRBJ2-5	TRBD2	TGTGCCAGCAGCTTGGGGGGAGGGAAGACCCAGTACTTC	CASSLGGGKTQYF
12	TRBV11-3	-	TRBJ1-1	-	TGTGCCAGCAGCTTTCAGAACACTGAAGCTTTCTTT	CASSFQNTEAFF
18	TRBV28	-	TRBJ2-1	TRBD2	TGTGCCAGCAGTTTATTCGCGGGAGAGAGGGGAGGGGATAATGAGCAGTTCTTC	CASSLFAGERGGDNEQFF
16	TRBV7-3	once	TRBJ2-5	-	TGTGCCAGCAGCTTAAACCCCCCCAGAGGTGAAGAGACCCAGTACTTC	CASSLNPPRGEETQYF
17	TRBV7-8	-	TRBJ2-5	TRBD2	TGTGCCAGCAGCCCGGACGGACTAGCGGGAATCCAAGAGACCCAGTACTTC	CASSPDGLAGIQETQYF
13	TRBV7-9	-	TRBJ1-1	-	TGTGCCAGCAGCTTAGCGCATACAGGTCAAGCTTTCTTT	CASSLAHTGQAFF
13	TRBV10-3	-	TRBJ1-1	-	TGTGCCATCAGTGAGTCGACTTGGGAGGAAGCTTTCTTT	CAISESTWEEAFF
15	TRBV4-2	once	TRBJ1-5	TRBD1	TGTGCCAGCAGCCAAGATGCAGGGGGAAATCAGCCCCAGCATTTT	CASSQDAGGNQPQHF
19	TRBV2	-	TRBJ2-2	TRBD2	TGTGCCAGCAGTGGGGGGACTAGCGGGAGCCGAGCGACGGGAGGGGAGCTGTTTTTT	CASSGGTSGSRATGGELFF
16	TRBV6-6	-	TRBJ1-4	-	TGTGCCAGCGCACTAGCCCGAACAAACGCTAATGAAAAACTGTTTTTT	CASALARTNANEKLFF
16	TRBV4-1	once	TRBJ2-2	TRBD2	TGCGCCAGCAGCCAAGTTGGGACTAGCGGGAGGGGGGAGCTGTTTTTT	CASSQVGTSGRGELFF
14	TRBV27	-	TRBJ2-7	TRBD1	TGTGCCAGCAGTCCCTGGGACAGGGCCCACGAGCAGTACTTC	CASSPWDRAHEQYF
12	TRBV15	-	TRBJ1-5	-	TGTGCCACCGACAGCCCGGGTCAGCCCCAGCATTTT	CATDSPGQPQHF
11	TRBV7-9	once	TRBJ2-2	-	TGTGCCAGTTCGGGGACCGGGGAGCTGTTTTTT	CASSGTGELFF
18	TRBV28	once	TRBJ2-1	-	TGTGCCAGCAGTTTCCCCGGACTCGATAGTGGGTTAAGGAATGAGCAGTTCTTC	CASSFPGLDSGLRNEQFF
15	TRBV27	-	TRBJ2-1	TRBD2	TGTGCCAGCAGTTCAGGACTAGCGGGAGACAATGAGCAGTTCTTC	CASSSGLAGDNEQFF
15	TRBV6-5	-	TRBJ2-1	-	TGTGCCAGCAGCCCCGGGATCCTTTTCTACAATGAGCAGTTCTTC	CASSPGILFYNEQFF
14	TRBV11-2	-	TRBJ2-7	TRBD1	TGTGCCAGCAGCTCCATAGACAGGGAACACGAGCAGTACTTC	CASSSIDREHEQYF
14	TRBV7-9	few	TRBJ1-4	TRBD1	TGTGCCAGCAGCTACAGGGGAGCTAATGAAAAACTGTTTTTT	CASSYRGANEKLFF
13	TRBV19	-	TRBJ1-5	-	TGTGCCAGTAGTATGGGGGCACTTCAGCCCCAGCATTTT	CASSMGALQPQHF
16	TRBV13	-	TRBJ2-7	TRBD1	TGTGCCAGCACCAACTCCGTGGGGACAGGGGCCTACGAGCAGTACTTC	CASTNSVGTGAYEQYF
12	TRBV19	once	TRBJ1-1	-	TGTGCCAGTCGGGACACGAACACTGAAGCTTTCTTT	CASRDTNTEAFF
18	TRBV7-8	-	TRBJ1-5	TRBD1	TGTGCCAGCAGTCTCTCAGGGGGCGGTGTGTTCCGCAATCAGCCCCAGCATTTT	CASSLSGGGVFRNQPQHF
15	TRBV6-5	-	TRBJ2-5	TRBD1	TGTGCCAGCAGCACTACCGGACAGGCCCAAGAGACCCAGTACTTC	CASSTTGQAQETQYF
20	TRBV23-1	-	TRBJ1-1	-	TGCGCCAGCAGTCAATTTTGCACCGAAACAGTTTCGTATTCCGACACTGAAGCTTTCTTT	CASSQFCTETVSYSDTEAFF
14	TRBV6-5	-	TRBJ1-2	TRBD1	TGTGCCAGCAGTACACAGGGGGGGGCGAGGGGCTACACCTTC	CASSTQGGARGYTF
16	TRBV5-1	once	TRBJ2-7	-	TGCGCCAGCAGCAGGGCTCGGACAGAACTCTCCTACGAGCAGTACTTC	CASSRARTELSYEQYF
15	TRBV7-6	-	TRBJ2-3	-	TGTGCCAGCAGCTTATTGGCGGAGGGAGCAGATACGCAGTATTTT	CASSLLAEGADTQYF
17	TRBV9	-	TRBJ2-5	-	TGTGCCAGCAGCGTAGGGTTGATGGGATCAGGGGTAGAGACCCAGTACTTC	CASSVGLMGSGVETQYF